Listed here are 17 T cell receptor beta chains from one sample, sequenced in a study of T cell repertoires in cytomegalovirus infection. Antigens for these TCRs are unknown. Using its own MiXCR run on the reads, TCRdb lists one record per CDR3 protein. The repertoire has a few hundred thousand distinct CDR3 sequences, approximately 40% of them found once; the top ten carry around 45%. The input for sequencing was cultured PBMCs, taken from culture after CMV antigen stimulation. These receptors all stem from a human donor in good health (CMV status not recorded). Some clones in this sample may be carry-over from other donors' samples.

The rearrangement links TRBV5-5 to TRBJ1-1; 7 positions agree with TRBD1. This CDR3 contains 14 residues. CDR1 is SGHKS and CDR2 is YYEKEE in the germline V gene (reference sequence). V lost 2 bases, J lost 4 bases, and 5 bases stayed unmatched. For the CDR3, the DNA is TGTGCCAGCAGCTTAGGGACAGCAGGCACTGAAGCTTTCTTT. It translates to CASSLGTAGTEAFF.

The chain carries TRBV7-3 and TRBJ1-1; 7 bases agree with TRBD1. The CDR3 has 15 residues. V lost 2 bases, J lost 2 bases, and 5 bases stayed unmatched. The germline V gene encodes CDR1 SGHTA and CDR2 FQGTGA. For the CDR3, the DNA is TGTGCCAGCAGCTTATGGGACAGTGTCAACACTGAAGCTTTCTTT. It is translated as CASSLWDSVNTEAFF.

The J gene is TRBJ1-1, the V gene TRBV12-3 or TRBV12-4; the D is unclear. This CDR3 is built from 11 residues. Trimming stripped 6 bases from V and 6 bases from J, with 8 bases between. Here the CDR3 reads CASRLQAEAFF. The DNA for the CDR3 is TGTGCCAGCAGGCTCCAGGCTGAAGCTTTCTTT.

The J gene is TRBJ1-2, the V gene TRBV12-3 or TRBV12-4; unclear D gene. Deletions cut 6 bases from V and 4 bases from J, with 12 bases between. The CDR3 consists of 13 residues. CDR3 nucleotides: TGTGCCAGCAGCCCTGAGAGACTCTATGGCTACACCTTC. Translation: CASSPERLYGYTF.

This clonotype was seen a few times. This rearrangement joins TRBV15 to TRBJ2-5; D unresolved. The germline V and J ends were trimmed by 0 bases and 1 base, with 6 bases remaining between them. CDR1 LNHNV and CDR2 YYDKDF come from the germline V gene (reference sequence). The CDR3 length is 14 residues. The CDR3 loop is CATSRDISQETQYF. The CDR3 DNA follows: TGTGCCACCAGCAGAGATATTAGCCAAGAGACCCAGTACTTC.

In its sample, this clonotype was seen once. CDR3 region: CASSLRGLGVLQYF. In DNA, the CDR3 is TGTGCCAGCAGTTTAAGAGGGTTAGGGGTCCTTCAGTACTTC. This chain joins TRBV28 and TRBJ2-7; D could derive from TRBD1 or TRBD2 (5 bases each). The CDR3 spans 14 residues. Germline V CDR1 and CDR2: MDHEN, SYDVKM. V dropped 2 bases and J dropped 10 bases, with 18 bases sitting between them.

The chain uses TRBV5-1 and TRBJ1-2; possible D gene TRBD1, 6 bases. The CDR3 spans 15 residues. CDR1 is SGHRS and CDR2 is YFSETQ in the germline V gene. V lost 0 bases and J lost 4, with 13 bases in between. The chain's CDR3 is CASSLDLLTGYGYTF. The DNA of the CDR3 is TGCGCCAGCAGCTTGGACTTATTGACAGGCTATGGCTACACCTTC.

This clonotype was seen ten or more times. The J gene is TRBJ1-2, the V gene TRBV7-8, with 12 bases fitting TRBD1. Trimming at V came to 5 bases and at J to 7 bases, leaving 11 bases not matched to a gene. The germline V gene has CDR1 SGHVS and CDR2 FQNEAQ. The CDR3 runs to 16 residues. Here the CDR3 reads CASSPSLGQGAIGYTF. CDR3 coding DNA: TGTGCCAGCAGCCCCTCCTTGGGACAGGGGGCGATTGGCTACACCTTC.

This clonotype came up a few times. V gene TRBV7-2 combines with J gene TRBJ2-7; the D is unclear. Trimming took 1 base from V and 6 from J, leaving 10 bases between them. The CDR3 spans 13 residues. Germline assignment: CDR1 SGHTA and CDR2 FQGNSA. The CDR3 bases are TGTGCCAGCAGCTTAGACCCCAGTGCCGAGCAGTACTTC. It encodes CASSLDPSAEQYF.

The rearrangement uses TRBV27 and TRBJ2-7, with D maybe TRBD2 (6 bases). With 6 bases removed from V and 4 bases from J, the gap between germline ends came to 19 bases. The CDR3 contains 15 residues. Germline loops: CDR1 MNHEY, CDR2 SMNVEV (reference sequence). The CDR3 sequence: CASRRAAGLEYEQYF. CDR3 nucleotide sequence: TGTGCCAGCAGGCGGGCGGCGGGATTGGAATACGAGCAGTACTTC.

The chain recombines TRBV6-1 with TRBJ2-7; TRBD2 matches 10 bases. Trimming cost V 7 bases and J 9 bases; bases outside gene matches: 12. Germline CDR1 and CDR2: MNHNS and SASEGT. The CDR3 loop spans 14 amino acids. The CDR3 reads CASTIRSGGAPQYF. CDR3 coding DNA: TGTGCCAGCACCATACGGAGCGGGGGGGCCCCGCAGTACTTC.

This chain links TRBV11-2 with TRBJ1-4; 7 bases fit TRBD1. The CDR3 runs to 12 residues. The V gene's germline CDR1 is SGHAT and CDR2 FQNNGV. Trimming at V came to 4 bases and at J to 10 bases, leaving 3 bases not matched to a gene. In DNA, the CDR3 is TGTGCCAGCAGCTCAGACAGGGCAAAACTGTTTTTT. It specifies CASSSDRAKLFF.

Worth noting for this clonotype: With a much larger clone just one base away, this may be a read error. Because the CDR3 is missing its conserved closing phenylalanine or tryptophan, this is likely a read error. V usage is TRBV7-2 and J usage is TRBJ1-2; TRBD1 is a possible D gene (5 bases). This CDR3 has 16 residues. Germline-derived CDR1 and CDR2 are SGHTA and FQGNSA. V shed 1 base and J shed 0 bases, with 12 bases lying between them. The CDR3 region has the DNA TGTGCCAGCAGCTTAGATAGGGACCGAGCTAACTATGGCTACACCCTC. It codes for CASSLDRDRANYGYTL.

This clonotype has only a few counts. This chain uses TRBV7-2 with TRBJ2-7; D gene unclear. V shed 5 bases and J shed 0 bases, with 14 bases lying between them. CDR1 is SGHTA, CDR2 FQGNSA, per germline. The length of the CDR3 is 15 residues. The CDR3 is CASSQPGSSSYEQYF. In DNA, the CDR3 is TGTGCCAGCAGCCAACCGGGTTCTAGCTCCTACGAGCAGTACTTC.

The chain recombines TRBV28 with TRBJ1-1; D may be TRBD1 (5 bases). V gave up 7 bases and J gave up 4 bases, with 16 bases separating them. Germline V gives CDR1 MDHEN, CDR2 SYDVKM. The CDR3 is 14 amino acids. DNA for the CDR3: TGTGCCAGCACCATTTGGGGGGGGGTCACTGAAGCTTTCTTT. Its protein product is CASTIWGGVTEAFF.

This clonotype was counted only a few times. The rearrangement joins TRBV12-3 or TRBV12-4 to TRBJ2-1, with D possibly being TRBD1 or TRBD2 (5 bases each). Trimming removed 6 bases from V and 2 bases from J, with 14 bases in between. The CDR3 sequence is 15 residues long. CDR3 DNA sequence: TGTGCCAGCAGGCGTGGGACGGGAACCTACAATGAGCAGTTCTTC. Translated: CASRRGTGTYNEQFF.

This clonotype has a handful of counts. The rearrangement joins TRBV7-9 to TRBJ1-4; TRBD1 is a possible D gene (6 bases). The CDR3 sequence is 13 residues long. V was trimmed by 6 bases and J by 6 bases, leaving 11 bases between them. Germline assignment: CDR1 SEHNR and CDR2 FQNEAQ (reference sequence). CDR3 residues: CASSSGGHEKLFF. CDR3 in DNA: TGTGCCAGCAGTTCGGGGGGGCATGAAAAACTGTTTTTT. Looking up the rest from reference TRBV7-9 and TRBJ1-4 gives the full variable domain: DTGVSQNPRHKITKRGQNVTFRCDPISEHNRLYWYRQTLGQGPEFLTYFQNEAQLEKSRLLSDRFSAERPKGSFSTLEIQRTEQGDSAMYLCASSSGGHEKLFFGSGTQLSVL.